Presented here are 21 T cell receptor beta chains from one specimen sequenced in a study of shared T cell receptors in the human thymus. Data came from immunoSEQ multiplex PCR; TCRdb stores just in-frame clones and leaves some out. In the table there are around 730,000 clones, 70% to 90% of which are singletons. In addition, the sample was reused for a study of human thymus T cells.

The sample was thymocytes. These TCRs come from a girl less than two years old with a congenital heart defect.

This chain joins TRBV6-5 and TRBJ1-2; 8 nucleotides line up with TRBD1. J gave up 7 bases and V 6 bases, and 7 bases lay outside the gene matches. The length of the CDR3 is 13 residues. CDR1 is MNHEY, CDR2 SVGAGI, per germline. CDR3 sequence: CASSHDRGIGYTF. The DNA for the CDR3 is TGTGCCAGCAGCCATGACAGGGGAATTGGCTACACCTTC.

The CDR3 coding sequence is TGCGCCAGCAGCCAAGATGAAACTAGCGGGCCAAGGAGCTCCTACAATGAGCAGTTCTTC. It yields the protein CASSQDETSGPRSSYNEQFF. The chain uses TRBV4-1 and TRBJ2-1; 9 nucleotides align to TRBD2. The germline CDR1 and CDR2 sequences are MGHRA and YSYEKL. The CDR3 contains 20 residues. The V gene end was trimmed by 0 bases and the J gene end by 0 bases; junction bases not matched to a gene: 12.

The chain is built from TRBV12-5 and TRBJ1-1; TRBD1 matches at 7 bases. The CDR3 runs to 12 residues. J gave up 10 bases and V 1 base, and 3 bases lay outside the gene matches. Per germline, CDR1 LGHNT and CDR2 FRNRAP. The CDR3 is CASGLGQGIAFF. The CDR3 DNA reads TGTGCTAGTGGTTTGGGACAGGGTATAGCTTTCTTT.

The rearrangement links TRBV28 to TRBJ2-3, with TRBD2 matching 7 bases. The V and J ends lost 2 bases and 2 bases, in that order; junction bases with no gene match: 1. The germline V gene encodes CDR1 MDHEN and CDR2 SYDVKM. This CDR3 spans 14 amino acids. In nucleotides, the CDR3 is TGTGCCAGCAGTTTAGGACTAGTCACAGATACGCAGTATTTT. Its protein product is CASSLGLVTDTQYF.

This clone is a singleton in its sample. The V and J genes are TRBV5-1 and TRBJ2-5; 7 nucleotides align to TRBD2. Germline trimming cut 0 bases from V and 5 bases from J; bases unmatched to any gene: 10. The CDR3 totals 16 residues. The germline gives CDR1 SGHRS, CDR2 YFSETQ. The CDR3 sequence is CASSLEIQAGGETQYF. Here the CDR3 DNA reads TGCGCCAGCAGCTTGGAAATCCAGGCCGGGGGGGAGACCCAGTACTTC.

This clone was found once. The CDR3 here is CASRSPTGSGANVLTF. The CDR3 coding sequence is TGTGCCAGCAGGTCTCCCACAGGCTCCGGGGCCAACGTCCTGACTTTC. This sequence joins TRBV5-6 and TRBJ2-6, with D perhaps TRBD1 (5 bases). This CDR3 is built from 16 residues. Germline-derived CDR1 and CDR2 are SGHDT and YYEEEE. V was shortened by 5 bases and J by 4 bases, with 16 bases between the two germline ends. Full variable domain (rest looked up from reference TRBV5-6 and TRBJ2-6): DAGVTQSPTHLIKTRGQQVTLRCSPKSGHDTVSWYQQALGQGPQFIFQYYEEEERQRGNFPDRFSGHQFPNYSSELNVNALLLGDSALYLCASRSPTGSGANVLTFGAGSRLTVL.

The genes are TRBV7-2 and TRBJ1-1; D is undetermined. Germline loops: CDR1 SGHTA, CDR2 FQGNSA. The CDR3 is 11 amino acids. Between the trimmed V and J ends, which lost 2 bases and 7 bases, there was a span of 5 bases. Written as DNA, the CDR3 is TGTGCCAGCAGCTTATCTATTGAAGCTTTCTTT. Its translation is CASSLSIEAFF.

This chain joins TRBV5-1 and TRBJ1-1; 8 bases are a match to TRBD1. J was trimmed by 5 bases and V by 3 bases; bases with no gene match: 9. The CDR3 totals 15 residues. The germline V gene has CDR1 SGHRS and CDR2 YFSETQ. CDR3 in amino acids: CASSYQQGGKTEAFF. The CDR3 DNA is TGCGCCAGCAGCTACCAACAGGGGGGAAAAACTGAAGCTTTCTTT.

The rearrangement uses TRBV5-5 and TRBJ1-4; 7 bases map to TRBD1. CDR1 is SGHKS, CDR2 YYEKEE, per germline (reference sequence). Trimming at V came to 2 bases and at J to 0 bases, leaving 4 bases not matched to a gene. The CDR3 has 16 amino acids. The CDR3 DNA reads TGTGCCAGCAGCTTACCCGACAGGGCAACTAATGAAAAACTGTTTTTT. Translation gives CASSLPDRATNEKLFF.

The chain combines TRBV7-3 with TRBJ1-1, with TRBD1 identical over 10 bases. CDR1 and CDR2 from the germline V gene are SGHTA and FQGTGA. The CDR3 sequence is 14 residues long. V lost 5 bases and J lost 11; bases outside the gene matches: 11. CDR3 DNA: TGTGCCAGCAGCAAGAATGGGGGGACAGGGGTGGCTTTCTTT. Protein product: CASSKNGGTGVAFF.

This clone was detected a few times. This chain joins TRBV7-2 and TRBJ2-7, with D possibly TRBD1 on 5 matching bases. The CDR3 contains 14 residues. V was trimmed by 4 bases and J by 6 bases, leaving 16 bases between them. Germline V lookup: CDR1 SGHTA, CDR2 FQGNSA. CDR3 amino acids: CASSSKLGASEQYF. As DNA, the CDR3 is TGTGCCAGCAGCTCAAAACTTGGGGCCTCCGAGCAGTACTTC.

The chain is built from TRBV30 and TRBJ2-5; TRBD2 aligns across 11 bases. Losses at the gene ends were 2 bases for V and 2 bases for J; bases not matched to a gene: 10. The germline V gene encodes CDR1 GTSNPN and CDR2 SVGIG (reference sequence). This CDR3 is 17 amino acids long. The CDR3 protein is CAWSYCIAGGPQETQYF. DNA for the CDR3: TGTGCCTGGAGTTACTGTATAGCGGGGGGGCCGCAAGAGACCCAGTACTTC. Full variable domain (missing parts from reference TRBV30 and TRBJ2-5): SQTIHQWPATLVQPVGSPLSLECTVEGTSNPNLYWYRQAAGRGLQLLFYSVGIGQISSEVPQNLSASRPQDRQFILSSKKLLLSDSGFYLCAWSYCIAGGPQETQYFGPGTRLLVL.

The chain recombines TRBV29-1 with TRBJ1-3; 7 nucleotides line up with TRBD1. V shed 0 bases and J 4 bases; nucleotides not matched to a gene: 9. This CDR3 is 16 amino acids long. Germline CDR1 SQVTM, CDR2 ANQGSEA. As DNA, the CDR3 is TGCAGCGTTGAAGAGAGGAGGGACAGAAGGGGAAACACCATATATTTT. Translating it yields CSVEERRDRRGNTIYF.

The gene calls are TRBV7-9 and TRBJ2-1, with D tentatively TRBD1 (6 bases). Between the trimmed V and J ends, which lost 1 base and 11 bases, there was a span of 21 bases. This CDR3 contains 16 residues. CDR1 is SEHNR, CDR2 FQNEAQ, per germline (reference sequence). This CDR3 is CASSLVRGQSKTQQFF. The CDR3 DNA reads TGTGCCAGCAGCTTAGTTAGGGGACAAAGTAAGACCCAGCAGTTCTTC. The variable domain in full, with the rest retrieved from reference TRBV7-9 and TRBJ2-1, is DTGVSQNPRHKITKRGQNVTFRCDPISEHNRLYWYRQTLGQGPEFLTYFQNEAQLEKSRLLSDRFSAERPKGSFSTLEIQRTEQGDSAMYLCASSLVRGQSKTQQFFGPGTRLTVL.

The chain uses TRBV7-6 and TRBJ1-2, with 9 nucleotides matching TRBD1. CDR1 is SGHVS, CDR2 FNYEAQ, per germline. This CDR3 spans 16 amino acids. Trimming cost V 5 bases and J 4 bases; bases outside gene matches: 11. The CDR3 protein is CASSPHRDRVFYGYTF. CDR3 nucleotides: TGTGCCAGCAGCCCCCACCGGGACAGGGTGTTCTATGGCTACACCTTC.

CDR3 in DNA: TGTGCCAGCAGCCCTGGGACAATGAGGGACACTGAAGCTTTCTTT. Protein: CASSPGTMRDTEAFF. V usage is TRBV13 and J usage is TRBJ1-1; a weak D match, TRBD1 (6 bases). CDR1 is PRHDT, CDR2 FYEKMQ, per germline (reference sequence). There are 15 residues in the CDR3. The V end lost 5 bases, the J end lost 3 bases, and 16 bases lay between the germline ends.

This clone showed up just once. V gene TRBV14 combines with J gene TRBJ1-4, with 9 bases matching TRBD1. The germline V gene has CDR1 SGHDN and CDR2 FVKESK. The CDR3 extends over 16 amino acids. V lost 3 bases to trimming and J lost 5 bases; unmatched junction nucleotides: 7. The CDR3 loop reads CASSQWDRVENEKLFF. The CDR3 DNA follows: TGTGCCAGCAGCCAGTGGGACAGGGTAGAGAATGAAAAACTGTTTTTT.

This clone was counted once. The CDR3 is CSAPWGGGYTF. CDR3 coding DNA: TGCAGTGCTCCCTGGGGCGGTGGCTACACCTTC. The chain is built from TRBV20-1 and TRBJ1-2; TRBD1 might be the D (5 bases). V was trimmed by 5 bases and J by 7 bases, leaving 11 bases between them. Germline CDR1 reads DFQATT; CDR2 reads SNEGSKA (reference sequence). This CDR3 has 11 residues.

The chain joins TRBV5-6 to TRBJ1-1; 10 bases align to TRBD1. The germline V gene has CDR1 SGHDT and CDR2 YYEEEE. The trim removed 4 bases at V and 3 bases at J, leaving 18 bases unmatched. The CDR3 loop spans 19 amino acids. This chain's CDR3 is CASSPKPGQGPLMDTEAFF. The CDR3 region has the DNA TGTGCCAGCAGCCCGAAACCGGGACAGGGGCCGCTAATGGACACTGAAGCTTTCTTT.

The count of this clone is one. The chain has TRBV25-1 and TRBJ1-5; 7 nucleotides agree with TRBD1. From germline, CDR1 is MGHDK and CDR2 SYGVNS. V was pared by 10 bases and J by 1 base, with 13 bases of the junction left unmatched. This CDR3 has 16 residues. CDR3 amino acids: CANRDRDRGSNQPQHF. CDR3 DNA: TGTGCCAACCGCGACAGGGATCGCGGCAGCAATCAGCCCCAGCATTTT.

The CDR3 DNA reads TGTGCCAGCAGCTTGCCCCCTAGCGGGGGCCATGAGCAGTTCTTC. It yields the protein CASSLPPSGGHEQFF. The V and J genes are TRBV5-6 and TRBJ2-1; TRBD2 matches 10 bases. The CDR3 runs to 15 residues. CDR1 and CDR2 (germline): SGHDT, YYEEEE. The J segment lost 8 bases and the V segment lost 1 base, leaving 6 bases of the junction unmatched.